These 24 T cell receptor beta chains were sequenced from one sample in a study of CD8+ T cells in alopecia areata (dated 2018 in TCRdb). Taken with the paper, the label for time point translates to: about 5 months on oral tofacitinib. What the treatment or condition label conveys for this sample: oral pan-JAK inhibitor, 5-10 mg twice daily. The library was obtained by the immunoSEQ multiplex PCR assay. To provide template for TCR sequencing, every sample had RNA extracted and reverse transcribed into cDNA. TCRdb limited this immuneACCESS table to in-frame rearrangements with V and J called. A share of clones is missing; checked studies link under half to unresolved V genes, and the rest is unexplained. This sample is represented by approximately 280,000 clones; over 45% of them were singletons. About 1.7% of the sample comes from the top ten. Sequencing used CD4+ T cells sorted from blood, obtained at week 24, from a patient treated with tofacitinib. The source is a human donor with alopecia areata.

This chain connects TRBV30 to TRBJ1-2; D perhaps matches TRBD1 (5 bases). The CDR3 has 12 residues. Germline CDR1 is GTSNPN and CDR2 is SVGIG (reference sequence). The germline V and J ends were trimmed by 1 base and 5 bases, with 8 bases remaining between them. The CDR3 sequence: CAWSGQGYGYTF. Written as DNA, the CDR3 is TGTGCCTGGAGTGGGCAGGGTTATGGCTACACCTTC.

CDR3 loop: CSVGQGTYEQYF. The CDR3 bases are TGCAGCGTCGGACAGGGTACCTACGAGCAGTACTTC. This sequence joins TRBV29-1 and TRBJ2-7; 8 bases map to TRBD1. Germline loops: CDR1 SQVTM, CDR2 ANQGSEA. This CDR3 spans 12 amino acids. The V and J ends lost 6 bases and 2 bases, in that order; junction bases with no gene match: 3.

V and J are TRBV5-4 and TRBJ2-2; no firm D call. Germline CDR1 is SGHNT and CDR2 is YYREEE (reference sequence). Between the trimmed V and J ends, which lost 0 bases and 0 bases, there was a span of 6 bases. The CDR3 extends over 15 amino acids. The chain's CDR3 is CASSLGQTNTGELFF. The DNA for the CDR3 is TGTGCCAGCAGCTTGGGGCAAACGAACACCGGGGAGCTGTTTTTT.

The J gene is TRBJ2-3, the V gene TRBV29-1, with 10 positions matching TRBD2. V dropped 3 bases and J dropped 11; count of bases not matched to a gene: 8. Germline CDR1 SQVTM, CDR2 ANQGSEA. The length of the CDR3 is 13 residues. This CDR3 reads CSVEASGGPLQYF. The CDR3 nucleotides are TGCAGCGTTGAGGCTAGCGGGGGCCCTCTGCAGTATTTT.

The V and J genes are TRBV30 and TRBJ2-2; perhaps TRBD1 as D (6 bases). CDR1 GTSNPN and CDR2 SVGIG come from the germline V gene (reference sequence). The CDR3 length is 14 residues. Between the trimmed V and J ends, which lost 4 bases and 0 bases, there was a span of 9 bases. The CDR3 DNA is TGTGCCTGGACCAGGGGCGCGAACACCGGGGAGCTGTTTTTT. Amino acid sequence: CAWTRGANTGELFF.

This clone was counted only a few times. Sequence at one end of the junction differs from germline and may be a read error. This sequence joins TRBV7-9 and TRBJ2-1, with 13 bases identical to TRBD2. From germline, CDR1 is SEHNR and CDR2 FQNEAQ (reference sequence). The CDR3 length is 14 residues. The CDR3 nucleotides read TGTGCCAGCAGCTTACCCGCCGGGACTAGCGGGGCGGTCTTC. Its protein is CASSLPAGTSGAVF.

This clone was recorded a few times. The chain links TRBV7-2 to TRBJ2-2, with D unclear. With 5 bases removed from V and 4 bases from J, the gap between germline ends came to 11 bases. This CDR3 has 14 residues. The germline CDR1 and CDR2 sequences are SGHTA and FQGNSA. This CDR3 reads CASSLRQVTGELFF. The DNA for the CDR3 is TGTGCCAGCAGCCTGCGGCAGGTCACCGGGGAGCTGTTTTTT.

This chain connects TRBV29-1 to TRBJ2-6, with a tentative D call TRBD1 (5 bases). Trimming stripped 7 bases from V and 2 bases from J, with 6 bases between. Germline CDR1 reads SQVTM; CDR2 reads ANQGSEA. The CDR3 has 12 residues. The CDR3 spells CSAGPGANVLTF. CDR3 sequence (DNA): TGCAGCGCAGGGCCTGGGGCCAACGTCCTGACTTTC.

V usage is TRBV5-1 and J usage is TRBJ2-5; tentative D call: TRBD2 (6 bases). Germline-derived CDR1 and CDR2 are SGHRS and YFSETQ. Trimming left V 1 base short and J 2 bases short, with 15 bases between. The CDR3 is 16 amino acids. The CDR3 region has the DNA TGCGCCAGCAGCTTGACCCCGGTTAGCGGACAAGAGACCCAGTACTTC. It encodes CASSLTPVSGQETQYF.

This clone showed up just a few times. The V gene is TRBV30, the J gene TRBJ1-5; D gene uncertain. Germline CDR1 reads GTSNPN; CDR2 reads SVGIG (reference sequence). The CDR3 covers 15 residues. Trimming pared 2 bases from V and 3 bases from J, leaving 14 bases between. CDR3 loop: CAWSIRHFPNQPQHF. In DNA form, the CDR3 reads TGTGCCTGGAGTATTAGACATTTCCCCAATCAGCCCCAGCATTTT.

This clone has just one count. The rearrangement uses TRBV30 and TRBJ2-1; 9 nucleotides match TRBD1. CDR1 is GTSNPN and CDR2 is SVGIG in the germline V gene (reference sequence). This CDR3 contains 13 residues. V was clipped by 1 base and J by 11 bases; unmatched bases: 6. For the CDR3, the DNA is TGTGCCTGGAGTGCGGGACAGGGCACAAAGCAGTTCTTC. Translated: CAWSAGQGTKQFF.

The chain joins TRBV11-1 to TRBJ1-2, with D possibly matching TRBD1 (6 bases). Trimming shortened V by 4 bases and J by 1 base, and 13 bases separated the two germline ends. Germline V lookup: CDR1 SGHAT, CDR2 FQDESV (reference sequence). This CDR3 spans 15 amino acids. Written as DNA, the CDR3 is TGTGCCAGCAGCTCCGCCGGGACAAGTAACTATGGCTACACCTTC. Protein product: CASSSAGTSNYGYTF.

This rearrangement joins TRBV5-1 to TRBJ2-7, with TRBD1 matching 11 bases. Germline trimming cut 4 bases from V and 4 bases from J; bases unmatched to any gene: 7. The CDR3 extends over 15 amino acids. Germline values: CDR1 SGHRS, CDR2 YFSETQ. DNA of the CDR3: TGCGCCAGCAGCCGCGGACAGGGGGCCGTATACGAGCAGTACTTC. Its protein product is CASSRGQGAVYEQYF. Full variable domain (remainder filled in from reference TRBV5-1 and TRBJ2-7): KAGVTQTPRYLIKTRGQQVTLSCSPISGHRSVSWYQQTPGQGLQFLFEYFSETQRNKGNFPGRFSGRQFSNSRSEMNVSTLELGDSALYLCASSRGQGAVYEQYFGPGTRLTVT.

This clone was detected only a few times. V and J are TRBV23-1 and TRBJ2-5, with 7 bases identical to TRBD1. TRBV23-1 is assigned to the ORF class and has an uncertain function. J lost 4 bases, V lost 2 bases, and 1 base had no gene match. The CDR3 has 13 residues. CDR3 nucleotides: TGCGCCAGCAGTCAACGACAGGGAGAGACCCAGTACTTC. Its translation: CASSQRQGETQYF.

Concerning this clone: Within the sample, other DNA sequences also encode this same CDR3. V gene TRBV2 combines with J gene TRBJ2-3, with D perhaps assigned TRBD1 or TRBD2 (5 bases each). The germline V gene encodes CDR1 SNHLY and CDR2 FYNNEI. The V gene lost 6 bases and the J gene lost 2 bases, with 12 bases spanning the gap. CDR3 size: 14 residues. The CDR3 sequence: CASRAGTNTDTQYF. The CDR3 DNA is TGTGCCAGCAGAGCCGGGACCAACACAGATACGCAGTATTTT.

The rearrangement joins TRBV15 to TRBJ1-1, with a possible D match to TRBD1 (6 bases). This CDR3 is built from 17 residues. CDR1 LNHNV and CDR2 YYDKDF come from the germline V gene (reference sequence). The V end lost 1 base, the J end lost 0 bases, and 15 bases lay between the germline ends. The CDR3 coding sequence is TGTGCCACCAGCAGAGGCCGGCGGGGGGGCATGAACACTGAAGCTTTCTTT. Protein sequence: CATSRGRRGGMNTEAFF.

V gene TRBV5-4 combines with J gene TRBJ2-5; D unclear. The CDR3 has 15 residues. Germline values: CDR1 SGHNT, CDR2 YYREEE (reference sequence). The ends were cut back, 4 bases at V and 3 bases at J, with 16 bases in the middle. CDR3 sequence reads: CASSKNLDQEETQYF. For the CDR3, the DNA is TGTGCCAGCAGCAAAAACTTGGACCAGGAAGAGACCCAGTACTTC.

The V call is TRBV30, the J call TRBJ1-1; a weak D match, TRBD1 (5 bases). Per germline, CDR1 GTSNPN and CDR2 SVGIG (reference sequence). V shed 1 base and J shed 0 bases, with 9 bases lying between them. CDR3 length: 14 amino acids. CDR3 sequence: CAWSAGTVNTEAFF. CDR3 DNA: TGTGCCTGGAGTGCCGGGACGGTGAACACTGAAGCTTTCTTT.

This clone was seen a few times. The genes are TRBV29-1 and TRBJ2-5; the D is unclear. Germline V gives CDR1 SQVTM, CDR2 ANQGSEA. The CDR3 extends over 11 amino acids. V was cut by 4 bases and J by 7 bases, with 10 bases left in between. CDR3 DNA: TGCAGCGTTGCTCTCGCAGGGACCCAGTACTTC. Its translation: CSVALAGTQYF.

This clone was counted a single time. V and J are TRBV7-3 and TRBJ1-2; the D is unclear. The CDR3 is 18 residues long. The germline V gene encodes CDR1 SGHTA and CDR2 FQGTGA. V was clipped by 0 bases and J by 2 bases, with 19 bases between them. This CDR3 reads CASSLTPGRSGRNYGYTF. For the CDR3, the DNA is TGTGCCAGCAGCTTAACCCCTGGACGCTCCGGGAGAAACTATGGCTACACCTTC.

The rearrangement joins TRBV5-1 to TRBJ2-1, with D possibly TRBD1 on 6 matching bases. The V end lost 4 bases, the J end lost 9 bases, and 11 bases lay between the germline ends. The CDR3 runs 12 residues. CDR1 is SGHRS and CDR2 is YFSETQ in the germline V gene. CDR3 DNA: TGCGCCAGCAGCCAAGGGGGTCCTGAGCAGTTCTTC. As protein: CASSQGGPEQFF.

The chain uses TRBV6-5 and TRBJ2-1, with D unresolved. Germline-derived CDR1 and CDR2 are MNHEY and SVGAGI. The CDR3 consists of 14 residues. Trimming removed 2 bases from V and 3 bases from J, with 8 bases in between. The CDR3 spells CASSYRVSYNEQFF. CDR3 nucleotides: TGTGCCAGCAGTTACAGGGTCAGCTACAATGAGCAGTTCTTC.

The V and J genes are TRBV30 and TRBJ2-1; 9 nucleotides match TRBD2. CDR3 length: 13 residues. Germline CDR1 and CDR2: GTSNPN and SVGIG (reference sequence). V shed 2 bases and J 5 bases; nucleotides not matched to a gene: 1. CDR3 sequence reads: CAWSLAGNNEQFF. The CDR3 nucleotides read TGTGCCTGGAGTCTAGCGGGGAACAATGAGCAGTTCTTC.

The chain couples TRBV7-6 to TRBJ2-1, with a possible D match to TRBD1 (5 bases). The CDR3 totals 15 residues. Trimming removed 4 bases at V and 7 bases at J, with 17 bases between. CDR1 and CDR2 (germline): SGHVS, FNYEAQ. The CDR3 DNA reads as TGTGCCAGCAGCTGGACATCCTTCGTTGGGAATGAGCAGTTCTTC. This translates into CASSWTSFVGNEQFF. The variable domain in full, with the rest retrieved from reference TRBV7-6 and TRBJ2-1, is GAGVSQSPRYKVTKRGQDVALRCDPISGHVSLYWYRQALGQGPEFLTYFNYEAQQDKSGLPNDRFSAERPEGSISTLTIQRTEQRDSAMYRCASSWTSFVGNEQFFGPGTRLTVL.